These 22 T cell receptor beta chains came from one sample sequenced in a study of blood T cell repertoires in COVID-19. Here immunoSEQ multiplex PCR was the method, and the copy in TCRdb shows in-frame clones only, minus some. This table has approximately 210,000 clones, around 94% appearing once. The sequenced sample consisted of peripheral blood. The receptors were sampled from a man aged 30-40 years with COVID-19, enrolled during active disease.

The CDR3 protein is CASSRDRGVEQFF. CDR3 DNA: TGTGCCAGTAGTAGGGACAGGGGTGTCGAGCAGTTCTTC. The rearrangement joins TRBV19 to TRBJ2-1, with 10 bases fitting TRBD1. The germline CDR1 and CDR2 sequences are LNHDA and SQIVND (reference sequence). The CDR3 has 13 amino acids. Losses at the gene ends were 4 bases for V and 10 bases for J; bases not matched to a gene: 4.

The chain links TRBV5-1 to TRBJ1-5; tentatively, D is TRBD1 (5 bases). The CDR3 spans 16 residues. Trimming left V 4 bases short and J 3 bases short, with 17 bases between. Germline V gives CDR1 SGHRS, CDR2 YFSETQ. CDR3 protein: CASSPRPGDSNQPQHF. The CDR3 region has the DNA TGCGCCAGCAGCCCCAGGCCGGGGGACTCCAATCAGCCCCAGCATTTT. The full variable domain, its missing parts supplied by reference TRBV5-1 and TRBJ1-5, is KAGVTQTPRYLIKTRGQQVTLSCSPISGHRSVSWYQQTPGQGLQFLFEYFSETQRNKGNFPGRFSGRQFSNSRSEMNVSTLELGDSALYLCASSPRPGDSNQPQHFGDGTRLSIL.

The chain couples TRBV7-9 to TRBJ2-7; a weak D match, TRBD1 (5 bases). The germline V gene encodes CDR1 SEHNR and CDR2 FQNEAQ (reference sequence). The V end was cut by 4 bases, the J end by 2 bases, with 9 bases between. There are 13 residues in the CDR3. The CDR3 loop reads CASSSQGTYEQYF. CDR3 sequence (DNA): TGTGCCAGCAGCTCCCAGGGTACCTACGAGCAGTACTTC. The variable domain in full, completed from reference TRBV7-9 and TRBJ2-7, reads DTGVSQNPRHKITKRGQNVTFRCDPISEHNRLYWYRQTLGQGPEFLTYFQNEAQLEKSRLLSDRFSAERPKGSFSTLEIQRTEQGDSAMYLCASSSQGTYEQYFGPGTRLTVT.

V and J are TRBV6-5 and TRBJ2-5; 8 bases line up with TRBD2. Looked up from germline, CDR1 is MNHEY and CDR2 is SVGAGI. The CDR3 is 14 residues long. Trimming cost V 2 bases and J 3 bases; bases outside gene matches: 2. This CDR3 reads CASSYRGGKETQYF. CDR3 bases: TGTGCCAGCAGTTACCGGGGGGGCAAAGAGACCCAGTACTTC.

The chain recombines TRBV5-1 with TRBJ2-3; 8 bases align to TRBD1. CDR1 is SGHRS and CDR2 is YFSETQ in the germline V gene. The CDR3 consists of 16 residues. Trimming at V came to 4 bases and at J to 0 bases, leaving 7 bases not matched to a gene. This chain's CDR3 is CASSIGQGGSTDTQYF. In nucleotides, the CDR3 is TGCGCCAGCAGCATCGGACAGGGTGGGAGCACAGATACGCAGTATTTT.

The chain combines TRBV23-1 with TRBJ2-5; D perhaps matches TRBD1 (6 bases). TRBV23-1 carries the ORF label, with uncertain function. The V gene lost 2 bases and the J gene lost 0 bases, with 25 bases spanning the gap. The CDR3 covers 20 residues. The CDR3 region has the DNA TGCGCCAGCAGTCAACCCCGAAGCTCACCGGGACACTTGTACCAAGAGACCCAGTACTTC. Residues: CASSQPRSSPGHLYQETQYF.

This chain connects TRBV7-3 to TRBJ2-1; tentatively, D is TRBD2 (6 bases). Trimming took 5 bases from V and 1 from J, leaving 6 bases between them. The CDR3 is 13 residues long. Germline values: CDR1 SGHTA, CDR2 FQGTGA. The CDR3 DNA is TGTGCCAGCAGCCGGGGGTCCTACAATGAGCAGTTCTTC. Translating it yields CASSRGSYNEQFF.

V gene TRBV10-3 combines with J gene TRBJ2-5; unclear D gene. Germline values: CDR1 ENHRY, CDR2 SYGVKD. The CDR3 runs to 11 residues. V was shortened by 10 bases and J by 3 bases, with 9 bases between the two germline ends. The CDR3 DNA is TGTGCCACCCGGTACGAAGAGACCCAGTACTTC. It encodes CATRYEETQYF.

This chain uses TRBV5-6 with TRBJ1-4; the D gene is possibly TRBD1 (6 bases). V lost 5 bases and J 5 bases, leaving 13 bases between the germline ends. Germline CDR1 SGHDT, CDR2 YYEEEE. The CDR3 runs 14 residues. CDR3 sequence reads: CASSSWTANEKLFF. In DNA, the CDR3 is TGTGCCAGCAGTTCCTGGACAGCAAATGAAAAACTGTTTTTT. Looking up the rest from reference TRBV5-6 and TRBJ1-4 gives the full variable domain: DAGVTQSPTHLIKTRGQQVTLRCSPKSGHDTVSWYQQALGQGPQFIFQYYEEEERQRGNFPDRFSGHQFPNYSSELNVNALLLGDSALYLCASSSWTANEKLFFGSGTQLSVL.

In this sample, this clone turned up once. The chain joins TRBV7-2 to TRBJ1-5, with D hard to call. V was clipped by 3 bases and J by 3 bases, with 15 bases between them. The germline gives CDR1 SGHTA, CDR2 FQGNSA. The CDR3 is made up of 16 amino acids. The CDR3 coding sequence is TGTGCCAGCAGCTTGTTGGCGATAGCCAACAATCAGCCCCAGCATTTT. It yields the protein CASSLLAIANNQPQHF.

This clone was seen just once. The J gene is TRBJ2-1, the V gene TRBV3-1 (or the pseudogene TRBV3-2); D possibly corresponds to TRBD2 (6 bases). This CDR3 comprises 15 residues. Trimming took 0 bases from V and 4 from J, leaving 10 bases between them. From germline, CDR1 is LGHDT and CDR2 YNNKEL (reference sequence). In DNA form, the CDR3 reads TGTGCCAGCAGCCAAGAGTGGAGCGGGTACAATGAGCAGTTCTTC. This sequence encodes CASSQEWSGYNEQFF.

CDR3 sequence: CASSPQEGGDTEAFF. The DNA for the CDR3 is TGTGCCAGCTCACCACAGGAGGGAGGCGACACTGAAGCTTTCTTT. The V gene is TRBV18, the J gene TRBJ1-1; D unresolved. The V gene's germline CDR1 is KGHSH and CDR2 LQKENI. This CDR3 contains 15 residues. Trimming cost V 1 base and J 3 bases, with 12 bases left between them.

The rearrangement uses TRBV7-9 and TRBJ1-2; D might be TRBD1 (5 bases). Germline V CDR1 and CDR2: SEHNR, FQNEAQ (reference sequence). The CDR3 extends over 13 amino acids. Trimming took off 1 base at V and 5 bases at J, with 8 bases between the two ends. CDR3 coding DNA: TGTGCCAGCAGCTTAGGGGGGGAGTATGGCTACACCTTC. The encoded protein is CASSLGGEYGYTF. Looking up the rest from reference TRBV7-9 and TRBJ1-2 gives the full variable domain: DTGVSQNPRHKITKRGQNVTFRCDPISEHNRLYWYRQTLGQGPEFLTYFQNEAQLEKSRLLSDRFSAERPKGSFSTLEIQRTEQGDSAMYLCASSLGGEYGYTFGSGTRLTVV.

The rearrangement joins TRBV15 to TRBJ1-1; 8 nucleotides match TRBD1. The ends lost 4 bases at V and 5 bases at J; junction bases unmatched: 3. The CDR3 covers 13 residues. The germline V gene encodes CDR1 LNHNV and CDR2 YYDKDF (reference sequence). CDR3 residues: CATSTRGRTEAFF. The CDR3 DNA follows: TGTGCCACCAGCACCAGGGGGCGGACTGAAGCTTTCTTT. Based on the CDR3 plus reference TRBV15 and TRBJ1-1, the full variable domain is DAMVIQNPRYQVTQFGKPVTLSCSQTLNHNVMYWYQQKSSQAPKLLFHYYDKDFNNEADTPDNFQSRRPNTSFCFLDIRSPGLGDTAMYLCATSTRGRTEAFFGQGTRLTVV.

The chain employs TRBV13 and TRBJ1-2; D not certain. The V end lost 5 bases, the J end lost 1 base, and 11 bases lay between the germline ends. Germline V lookup: CDR1 PRHDT, CDR2 FYEKMQ (reference sequence). This CDR3 region has 14 residues. This chain's CDR3 is CASSLSTGNYGYTF. The DNA of the CDR3 is TGTGCCAGCAGCCTGTCGACGGGTAACTATGGCTACACCTTC.

This clone was picked up one time. The chain recombines TRBV7-9 with TRBJ2-5, with 13 bases that match TRBD2. The CDR3 is 16 amino acids. Germline CDR1 is SEHNR and CDR2 is FQNEAQ (reference sequence). Trimming took 4 bases from V and 5 from J; bases not matched to a gene: 7. The CDR3 DNA follows: TGTGCCAGCAGCTCCGGACTAGCGGGGGCTTTCGAGACCCAGTACTTC. Amino acids: CASSSGLAGAFETQYF.

This rearrangement joins TRBV6-5 to TRBJ1-2, with 7 bases identical to TRBD1. Unmatched junction bases numbered 8, after V lost 6 bases and J lost 7 bases. The CDR3 contains 13 residues. Looked up from germline, CDR1 is MNHEY and CDR2 is SVGAGI. CDR3 residues: CASSPLTGSGYTF. The CDR3 DNA reads TGTGCCAGCAGCCCCCTGACAGGGAGTGGCTACACCTTC.

The chain combines TRBV11-2 with TRBJ2-7; 7 positions match TRBD2. Unmatched junction bases numbered 7, after V lost 4 bases and J lost 1 base. Germline CDR1 SGHAT, CDR2 FQNNGV. CDR3 length: 15 residues. This chain's CDR3 is CASSSAWEGSYEQYF. The CDR3 nucleotides read TGTGCCAGCAGCTCCGCGTGGGAGGGGTCCTACGAGCAGTACTTC. Looking up the rest from reference TRBV11-2 and TRBJ2-7 gives the full variable domain: EAGVAQSPRYKIIEKRQSVAFWCNPISGHATLYWYQQILGQGPKLLIQFQNNGVVDDSQLPKDRFSAERLKGVDSTLKIQPAKLEDSAVYLCASSSAWEGSYEQYFGPGTRLTVT.

The chain links TRBV19 to TRBJ2-1, with 9 bases that match TRBD2. CDR3 length: 16 amino acids. The V gene's germline CDR1 is LNHDA and CDR2 SQIVND (reference sequence). The V segment lost 5 bases and the J segment 2 bases; nucleotides outside the gene matches: 7. CDR3 nucleotides: TGTGCCAGTAGTGTTAGGCGGGGGGGTACCTACAATGAGCAGTTCTTC. It translates to CASSVRRGGTYNEQFF.

This clone was seen a single time. This chain connects TRBV7-6 to TRBJ1-3; 9 nucleotides match TRBD1. There are 17 residues in the CDR3. V shed 0 bases and J 4 bases; nucleotides not matched to a gene: 7. Germline lookup yields CDR1 SGHVS and CDR2 FNYEAQ. The CDR3 is CASSLAYRGLHGNTIYF. The CDR3 DNA sequence: TGTGCCAGCAGCTTAGCGTACAGGGGGCTTCACGGAAACACCATATATTTT.

This sequence joins TRBV7-2 and TRBJ1-1, with 7 bases that match TRBD1. The CDR3 spans 14 residues. Germline V gene sequence: CDR1 SGHTA, CDR2 FQGNSA. Trimming cost V 3 bases and J 1 base; bases outside gene matches: 2. The CDR3 DNA is TGTGCCAGCAGCTTGGGGACAGCGAACACTGAAGCTTTCTTT. Its translation: CASSLGTANTEAFF.

V usage is TRBV2 and J usage is TRBJ1-1; D gene ambiguous. Trimming shortened V by 6 bases and J by 5 bases, and 10 bases separated the two germline ends. The CDR3 has 12 residues. CDR1 SNHLY and CDR2 FYNNEI come from the germline V gene. The CDR3 here is CASSGAGTEAFF. The DNA of the CDR3 is TGTGCCAGCAGCGGAGCGGGAACTGAAGCTTTCTTT.